These 2 T cell receptor beta chains came from one sample sequenced in a study of T cell responses to AZD1222 COVID-19 vaccine. The assay was immunoSEQ multiplex PCR, and TCRdb's table has in-frame clones only and misses some. This table has some 130,000 clones, 85% to 95% appearing once. Specimen: peripheral blood, collected on day 0 of AZD1222 vaccination. The receptors shown here come from an adult in good health.

The gene calls are TRBV29-1 and TRBJ1-3; TRBD1 matches at 9 bases. V lost 5 bases and J lost 4; bases outside the gene matches: 0. This CDR3 has 12 amino acids. From germline, CDR1 is SQVTM and CDR2 ANQGSEA. CDR3 nucleotide sequence: TGCAGCGTTACAGGGGGCGGAAACACCATATATTTT. Translating it yields CSVTGGGNTIYF.

CDR3: CASSLRGLAGNTIYF. The CDR3 DNA follows: TGTGCCAGCAGCTTAAGGGGATTGGCTGGAAACACCATATATTTT. The chain joins TRBV7-6 to TRBJ1-3, with D possibly matching TRBD1 (5 bases). Germline values: CDR1 SGHVS, CDR2 FNYEAQ. V lost 2 bases and J 2 bases, leaving 10 bases between the germline ends. The CDR3 has 15 amino acids.